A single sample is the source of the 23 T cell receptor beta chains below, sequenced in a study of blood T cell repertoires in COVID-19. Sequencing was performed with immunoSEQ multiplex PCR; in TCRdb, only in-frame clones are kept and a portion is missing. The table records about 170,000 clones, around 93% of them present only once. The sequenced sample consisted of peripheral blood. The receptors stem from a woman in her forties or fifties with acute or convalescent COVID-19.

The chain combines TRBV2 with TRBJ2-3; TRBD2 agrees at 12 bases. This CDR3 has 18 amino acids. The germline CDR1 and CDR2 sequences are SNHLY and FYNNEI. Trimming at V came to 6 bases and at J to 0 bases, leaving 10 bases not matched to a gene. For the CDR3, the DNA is TGTGCCAGCAGAGAACTAGCGGGGGGCCAAGCTAGCACAGATACGCAGTATTTT. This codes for CASRELAGGQASTDTQYF. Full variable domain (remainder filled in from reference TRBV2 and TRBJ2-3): EPEVTQTPSHQVTQMGQEVILRCVPISNHLYFYWYRQILGQKVEFLVSFYNNEISEKSEIFDDQFSVERPDGSNFTLKIRSTKLEDSAMYFCASRELAGGQASTDTQYFGPGTRLTVL.

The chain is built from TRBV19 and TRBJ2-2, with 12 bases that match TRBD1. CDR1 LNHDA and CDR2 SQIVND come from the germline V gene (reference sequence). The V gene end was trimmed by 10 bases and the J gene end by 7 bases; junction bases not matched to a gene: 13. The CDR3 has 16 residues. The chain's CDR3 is CATRSGGTGGHGELFF. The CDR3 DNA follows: TGTGCCACCCGTTCTGGGGGGACAGGGGGCCACGGGGAGCTGTTTTTT.

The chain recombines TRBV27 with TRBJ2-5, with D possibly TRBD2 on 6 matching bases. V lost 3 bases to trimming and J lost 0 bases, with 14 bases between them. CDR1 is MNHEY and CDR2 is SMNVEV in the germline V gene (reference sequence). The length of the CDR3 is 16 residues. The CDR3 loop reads CASSFQWEAHQETQYF. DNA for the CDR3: TGTGCCAGCAGTTTCCAGTGGGAGGCCCACCAAGAGACCCAGTACTTC.

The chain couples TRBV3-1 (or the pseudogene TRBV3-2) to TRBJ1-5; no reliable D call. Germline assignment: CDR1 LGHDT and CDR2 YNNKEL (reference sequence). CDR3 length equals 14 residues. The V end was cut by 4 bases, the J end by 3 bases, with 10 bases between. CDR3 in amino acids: CASSRGQNNQPQHF. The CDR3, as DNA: TGTGCCAGCAGCCGCGGCCAGAACAATCAGCCCCAGCATTTT.

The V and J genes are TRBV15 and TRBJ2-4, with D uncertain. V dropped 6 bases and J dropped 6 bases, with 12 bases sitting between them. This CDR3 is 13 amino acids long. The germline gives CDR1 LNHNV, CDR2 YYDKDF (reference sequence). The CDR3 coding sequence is TGTGCCACCAGGAAGACAAGGCTAAACATTCAGTACTTC. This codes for CATRKTRLNIQYF.

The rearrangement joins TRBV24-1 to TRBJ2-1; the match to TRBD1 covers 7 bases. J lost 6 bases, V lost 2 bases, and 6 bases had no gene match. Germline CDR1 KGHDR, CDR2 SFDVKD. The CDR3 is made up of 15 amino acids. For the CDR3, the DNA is TGTGCCACCAGTGATTCGACAGGGTTCATCAATGAGCAGTTCTTC. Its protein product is CATSDSTGFINEQFF.

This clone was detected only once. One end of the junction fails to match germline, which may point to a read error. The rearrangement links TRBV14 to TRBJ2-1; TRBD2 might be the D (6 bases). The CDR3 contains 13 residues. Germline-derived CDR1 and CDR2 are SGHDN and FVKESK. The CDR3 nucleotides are TGTGCCAGCAGCGAAGAGGGGAGCCGGAGGGAGTTCTTC. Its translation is CASSEEGSRREFF.

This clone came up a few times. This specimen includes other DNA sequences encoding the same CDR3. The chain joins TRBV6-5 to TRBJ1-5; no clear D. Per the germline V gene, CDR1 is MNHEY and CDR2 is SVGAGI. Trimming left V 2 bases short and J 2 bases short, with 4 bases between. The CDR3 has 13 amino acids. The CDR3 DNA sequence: TGTGCCAGCAGTTACGCGGGCAATCAGCCCCAGCATTTT. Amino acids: CASSYAGNQPQHF.

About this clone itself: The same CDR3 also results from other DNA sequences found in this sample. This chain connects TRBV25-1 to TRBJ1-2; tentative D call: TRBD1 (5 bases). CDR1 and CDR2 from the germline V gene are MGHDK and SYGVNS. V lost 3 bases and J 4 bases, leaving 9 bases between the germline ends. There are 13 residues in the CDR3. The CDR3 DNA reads TGTGCCAGCAGTGAGGGGGGACTCTATGGCTACACCTTC. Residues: CASSEGGLYGYTF.

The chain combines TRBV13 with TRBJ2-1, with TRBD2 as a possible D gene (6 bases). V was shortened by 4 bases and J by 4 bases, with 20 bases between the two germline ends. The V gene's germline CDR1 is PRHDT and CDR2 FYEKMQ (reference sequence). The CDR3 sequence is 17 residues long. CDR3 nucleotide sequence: TGTGCCAGCAGCTCTGGGACTCTCACGAACGAGTACAATGAGCAGTTCTTC. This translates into CASSSGTLTNEYNEQFF. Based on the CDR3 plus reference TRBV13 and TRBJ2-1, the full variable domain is AAGVIQSPRHLIKEKRETATLKCYPIPRHDTVYWYQQGPGQDPQFLISFYEKMQSDKGSIPDRFSAQQFSDYHSELNMSSLELGDSALYFCASSSGTLTNEYNEQFFGPGTRLTVL.

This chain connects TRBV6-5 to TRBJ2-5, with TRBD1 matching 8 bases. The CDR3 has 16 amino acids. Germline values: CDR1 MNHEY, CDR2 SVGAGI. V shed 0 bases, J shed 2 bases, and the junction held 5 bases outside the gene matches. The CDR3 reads CASSYSTRTGQETQYF. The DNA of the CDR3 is TGTGCCAGCAGTTACTCGACCCGGACAGGGCAAGAGACCCAGTACTTC.

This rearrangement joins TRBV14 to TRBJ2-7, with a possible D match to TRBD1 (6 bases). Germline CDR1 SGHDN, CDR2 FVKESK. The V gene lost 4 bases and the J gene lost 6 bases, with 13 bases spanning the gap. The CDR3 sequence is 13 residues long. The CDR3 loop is CASSPRGWSEQYF. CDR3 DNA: TGTGCCAGCAGCCCCAGGGGTTGGTCCGAGCAGTACTTC. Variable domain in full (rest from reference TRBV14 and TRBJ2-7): EAGVTQFPSHSVIEKGQTVTLRCDPISGHDNLYWYRRVMGKEIKFLLHFVKESKQDESGMPNNRFLAERTGGTYSTLKVQPAELEDSGVYFCASSPRGWSEQYFGPGTRLTVT.

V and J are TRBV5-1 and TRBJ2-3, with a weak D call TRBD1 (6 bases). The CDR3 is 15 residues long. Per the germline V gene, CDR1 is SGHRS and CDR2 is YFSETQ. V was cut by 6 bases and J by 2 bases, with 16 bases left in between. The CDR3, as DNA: TGCGCCAGCAAACCAGGGGCAAGGTCCACAGATACGCAGTATTTT. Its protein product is CASKPGARSTDTQYF.

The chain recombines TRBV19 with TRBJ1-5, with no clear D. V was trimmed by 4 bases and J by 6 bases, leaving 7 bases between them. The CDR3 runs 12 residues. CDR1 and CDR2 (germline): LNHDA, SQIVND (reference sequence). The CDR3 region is CASSKSGQPQHF. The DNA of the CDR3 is TGTGCCAGTAGTAAGAGCGGTCAGCCCCAGCATTTT.

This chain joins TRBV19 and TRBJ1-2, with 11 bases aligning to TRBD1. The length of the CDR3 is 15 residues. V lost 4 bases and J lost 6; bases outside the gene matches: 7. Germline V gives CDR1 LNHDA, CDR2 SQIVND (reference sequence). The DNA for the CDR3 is TGTGCCAGTAGTAGCAGGACAGGGGGCGAGGATGGCTACACCTTC. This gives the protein CASSSRTGGEDGYTF.

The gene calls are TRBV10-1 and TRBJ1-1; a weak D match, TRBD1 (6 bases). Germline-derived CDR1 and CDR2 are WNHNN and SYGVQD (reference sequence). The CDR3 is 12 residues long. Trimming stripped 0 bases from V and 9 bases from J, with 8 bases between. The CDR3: CASSESGTKAFF. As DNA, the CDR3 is TGCGCCAGCAGTGAGTCTGGGACAAAAGCTTTCTTT.

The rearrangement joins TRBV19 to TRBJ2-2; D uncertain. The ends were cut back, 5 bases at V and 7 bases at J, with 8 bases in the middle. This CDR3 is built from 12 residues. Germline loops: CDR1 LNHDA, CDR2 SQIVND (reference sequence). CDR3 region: CASSSIVGELFF. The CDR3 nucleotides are TGTGCCAGTAGTTCGATAGTCGGGGAGCTGTTTTTT.

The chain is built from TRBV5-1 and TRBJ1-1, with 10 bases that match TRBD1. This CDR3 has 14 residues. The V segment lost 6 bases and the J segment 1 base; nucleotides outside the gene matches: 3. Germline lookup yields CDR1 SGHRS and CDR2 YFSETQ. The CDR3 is CASKGQGSNTEAFF. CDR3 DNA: TGCGCCAGCAAGGGACAGGGGTCGAACACTGAAGCTTTCTTT. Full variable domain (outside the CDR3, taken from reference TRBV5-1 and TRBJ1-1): KAGVTQTPRYLIKTRGQQVTLSCSPISGHRSVSWYQQTPGQGLQFLFEYFSETQRNKGNFPGRFSGRQFSNSRSEMNVSTLELGDSALYLCASKGQGSNTEAFFGQGTRLTVV.

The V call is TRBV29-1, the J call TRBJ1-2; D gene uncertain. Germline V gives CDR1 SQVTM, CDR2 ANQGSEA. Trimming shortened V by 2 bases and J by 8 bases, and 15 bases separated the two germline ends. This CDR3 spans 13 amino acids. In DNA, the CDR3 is TGCAGCGTTGAATCCGGAGAACGTATGGGCTACACCTTC. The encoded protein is CSVESGERMGYTF.

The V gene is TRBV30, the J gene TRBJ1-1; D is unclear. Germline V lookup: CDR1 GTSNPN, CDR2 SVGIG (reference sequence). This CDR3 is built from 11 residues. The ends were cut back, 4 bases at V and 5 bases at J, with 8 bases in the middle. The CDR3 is CAWNPGTEAFF. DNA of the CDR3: TGTGCCTGGAACCCCGGGACTGAAGCTTTCTTT. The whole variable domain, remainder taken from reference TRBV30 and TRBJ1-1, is SQTIHQWPATLVQPVGSPLSLECTVEGTSNPNLYWYRQAAGRGLQLLFYSVGIGQISSEVPQNLSASRPQDRQFILSSKKLLLSDSGFYLCAWNPGTEAFFGQGTRLTVV.

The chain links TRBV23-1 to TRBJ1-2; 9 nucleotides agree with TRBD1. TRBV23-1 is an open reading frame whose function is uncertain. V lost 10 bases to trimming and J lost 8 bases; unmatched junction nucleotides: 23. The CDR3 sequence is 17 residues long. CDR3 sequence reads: CAIPHRGRPAAGGGYTF. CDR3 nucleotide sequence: TGCGCCATCCCCCACAGGGGGCGGCCAGCAGCGGGAGGCGGCTACACCTTC.

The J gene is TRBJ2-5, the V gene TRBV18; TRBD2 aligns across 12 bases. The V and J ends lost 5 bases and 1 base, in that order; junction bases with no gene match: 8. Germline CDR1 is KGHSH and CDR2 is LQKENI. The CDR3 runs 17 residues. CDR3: CASSEYRTSGTQETQYF. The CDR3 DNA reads TGTGCCAGCTCAGAGTACAGGACTAGCGGGACCCAAGAGACCCAGTACTTC. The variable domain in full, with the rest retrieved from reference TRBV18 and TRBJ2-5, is NAGVMQNPRHLVRRRGQEARLRCSPMKGHSHVYWYRQLPEEGLKFMVYLQKENIIDESGMPKERFSAEFPKEGPSILRIQQVVRGDSAAYFCASSEYRTSGTQETQYFGPGTRLLVL.

This CDR3 is CASSPSSDSGNTIYF. The CDR3 DNA is TGTGCCAGCAGCCCCAGCAGCGACTCTGGAAACACCATATATTTT. The chain recombines TRBV7-3 with TRBJ1-3; D is unresolved. The CDR3 spans 15 residues. CDR1 and CDR2 (germline): SGHTA, FQGTGA. The V end lost 5 bases, the J end lost 0 bases, and 11 bases lay between the germline ends.